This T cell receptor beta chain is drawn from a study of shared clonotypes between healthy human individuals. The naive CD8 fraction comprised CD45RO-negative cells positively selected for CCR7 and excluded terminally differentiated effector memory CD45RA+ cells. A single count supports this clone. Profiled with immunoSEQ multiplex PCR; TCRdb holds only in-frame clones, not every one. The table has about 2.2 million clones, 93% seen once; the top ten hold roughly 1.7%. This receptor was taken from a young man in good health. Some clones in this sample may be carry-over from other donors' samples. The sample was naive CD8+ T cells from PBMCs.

The CDR3 nucleotides are TGTGCCAGCAGACAGGGGGCGGCTGGAAACACCATATATTTT. Protein sequence: CASRQGAAGNTIYF. V usage is TRBV5-6 and J usage is TRBJ1-3; 9 nucleotides align to TRBD1. J was trimmed by 2 bases and V by 5 bases; bases with no gene match: 2. CDR1 is SGHDT, CDR2 YYEEEE, per germline. This CDR3 is built from 14 residues.